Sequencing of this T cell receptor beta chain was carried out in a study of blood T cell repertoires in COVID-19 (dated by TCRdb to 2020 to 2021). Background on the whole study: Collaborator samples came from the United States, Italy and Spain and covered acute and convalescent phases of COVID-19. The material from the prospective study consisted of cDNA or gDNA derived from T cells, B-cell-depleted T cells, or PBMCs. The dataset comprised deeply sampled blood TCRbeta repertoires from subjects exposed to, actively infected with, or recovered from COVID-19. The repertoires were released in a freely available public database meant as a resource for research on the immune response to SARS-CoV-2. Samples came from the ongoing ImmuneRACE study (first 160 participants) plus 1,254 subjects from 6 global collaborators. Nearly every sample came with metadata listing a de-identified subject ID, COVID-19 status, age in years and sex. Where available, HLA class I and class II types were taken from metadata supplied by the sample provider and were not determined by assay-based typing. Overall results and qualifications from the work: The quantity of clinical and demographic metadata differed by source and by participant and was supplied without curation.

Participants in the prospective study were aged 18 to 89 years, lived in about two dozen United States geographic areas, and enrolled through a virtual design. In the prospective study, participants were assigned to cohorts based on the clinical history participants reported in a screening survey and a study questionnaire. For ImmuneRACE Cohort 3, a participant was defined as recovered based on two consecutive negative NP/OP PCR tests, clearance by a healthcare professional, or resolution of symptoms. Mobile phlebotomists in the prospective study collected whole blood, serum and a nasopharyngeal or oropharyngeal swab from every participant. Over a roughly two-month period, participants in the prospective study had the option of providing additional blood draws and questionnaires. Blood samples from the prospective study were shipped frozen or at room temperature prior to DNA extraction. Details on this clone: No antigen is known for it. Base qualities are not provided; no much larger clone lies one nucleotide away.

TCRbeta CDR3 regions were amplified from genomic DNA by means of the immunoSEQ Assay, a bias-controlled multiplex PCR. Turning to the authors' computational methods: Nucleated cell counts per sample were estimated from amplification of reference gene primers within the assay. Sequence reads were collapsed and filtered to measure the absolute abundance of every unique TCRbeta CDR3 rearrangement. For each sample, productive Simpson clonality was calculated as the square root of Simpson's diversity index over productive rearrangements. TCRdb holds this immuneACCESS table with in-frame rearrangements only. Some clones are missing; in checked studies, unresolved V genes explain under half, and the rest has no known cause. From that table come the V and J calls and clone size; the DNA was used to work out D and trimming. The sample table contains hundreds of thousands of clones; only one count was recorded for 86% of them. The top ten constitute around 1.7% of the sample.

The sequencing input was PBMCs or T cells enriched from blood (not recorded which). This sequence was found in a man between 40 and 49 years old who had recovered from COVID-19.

The nucleotide sequence is given as TGTGCCTGGGAGACAGCGACTAATGAAAAACTGTTTTTT. It encodes CAWETATNEKLFF. This chain joins TRBV30 to TRBJ1-4; a tentative D match to TRBD1 spans 5 bases. At the junction V is shortened by 5 bases and J by 2 bases, with 9 bases in between. CDR1 and CDR2, looked up from the germline V gene (reference sequence), are GTSNPN and SVGIG. Including cysteine and phenylalanine, the CDR3 has 13 amino acids. This entry keeps only the CDR3 DNA: 39 bases, framed from base 1. With the portions outside the CDR3 filled from the reference TRBV30 and TRBJ1-4 genes, the complete variable region becomes SQTIHQWPATLVQPVGSPLSLECTVEGTSNPNLYWYRQAAGRGLQLLFYSVGIGQISSEVPQNLSASRPQDRQFILSSKKLLLSDSGFYLCAWETATNEKLFFGSGTQLSVL.